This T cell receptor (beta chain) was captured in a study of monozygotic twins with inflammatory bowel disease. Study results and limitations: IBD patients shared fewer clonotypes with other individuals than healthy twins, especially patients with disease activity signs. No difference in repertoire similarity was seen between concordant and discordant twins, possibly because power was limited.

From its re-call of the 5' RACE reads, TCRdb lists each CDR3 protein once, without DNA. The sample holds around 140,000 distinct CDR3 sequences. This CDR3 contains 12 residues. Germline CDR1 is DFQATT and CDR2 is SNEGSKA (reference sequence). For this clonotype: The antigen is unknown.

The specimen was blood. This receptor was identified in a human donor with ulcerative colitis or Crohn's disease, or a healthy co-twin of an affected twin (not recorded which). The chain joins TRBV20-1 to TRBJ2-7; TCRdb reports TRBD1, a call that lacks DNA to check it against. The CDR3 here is CSATPDPYGQYF.